This T cell receptor beta chain was identified in a study of T cell clones after liver transplantation. Study summary: TCRbeta sequencing after a pre-transplant mixed lymphocyte reaction identified graft-donor-reactive clones, later tracked in post-transplant blood.

V shed 7 bases, J shed 6 bases, and the junction held 11 bases outside the gene matches. CDR1 is MNHEY, CDR2 SVGAGI, per germline. The CDR3 has 14 residues. Some clones are missing from TCRdb's copy, which holds only in-frame ones; the method was immunoSEQ multiplex PCR. The repertoire has about 74,000 clones, about 80% of them found once; the top ten carry approximately 0.55%. This receptor was obtained from a human donor who received a liver transplant. This chain connects TRBV6-5 to TRBJ2-7, with TRBD1 identical over 8 bases. The sequences come from CD4+ T cells from blood, collected before liver transplant. The CDR3, as DNA: TGTGCCAGCATGCCCGACAGGGGTAAAAGCGAGCAGTACTTC. The encoded protein is CASMPDRGKSEQYF.